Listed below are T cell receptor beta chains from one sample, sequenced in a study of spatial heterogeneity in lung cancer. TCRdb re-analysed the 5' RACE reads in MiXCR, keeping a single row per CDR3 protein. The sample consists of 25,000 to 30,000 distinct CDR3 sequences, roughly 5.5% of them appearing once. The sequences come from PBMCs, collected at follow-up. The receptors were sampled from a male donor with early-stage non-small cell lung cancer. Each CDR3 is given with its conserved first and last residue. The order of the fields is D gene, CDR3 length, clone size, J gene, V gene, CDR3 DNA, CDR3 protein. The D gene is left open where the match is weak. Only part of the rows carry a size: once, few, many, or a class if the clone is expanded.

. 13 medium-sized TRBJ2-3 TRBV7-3 TGTGCCAGCAGCTTAAAGCAGGCAGATACGCAGTATTTT CASSLKQADTQYF
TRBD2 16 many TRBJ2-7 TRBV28 TGTGCCAGCAGTTTTAGCGGGGGGCCTATACCCTACGAGCAGTACTTC CASSFSGGPIPYEQYF
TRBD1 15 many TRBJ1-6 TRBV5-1 TGCGCCAGCAGCTTCACCGGGACAGATAATTCACCCCTCCACTTT CASSFTGTDNSPLHF
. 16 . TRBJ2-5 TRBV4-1 TGCGCCAGCAGCCAAGACTTGGGGGAGGCTCAAGAGACCCAGTACTTC CASSQDLGEAQETQYF
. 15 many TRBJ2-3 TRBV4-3 TGCGCCAGCAGCCAAGAAGGGGGGGCGGTAGATACGCAGTATTTT CASSQEGGAVDTQYF
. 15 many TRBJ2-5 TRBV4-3 TGCGCCAGCAGCCACCTGCTTGGGGGTGGAGAGACCCAGTACTTC CASSHLLGGGETQYF
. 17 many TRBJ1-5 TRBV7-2 TGTGCCAGCAGCTCTACCTCGACAGAATATAGCAATCAGCCCCAGCATTTT CASSSTSTEYSNQPQHF
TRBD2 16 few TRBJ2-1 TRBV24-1 TGTGCCACCAGTGCGACGGGACTAGCGGGAGACGATGAGCAGTTCTTC CATSATGLAGDDEQFF
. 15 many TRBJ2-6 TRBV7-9 TGTGCCAGCAGCCGGACAGCTCAGGGAGCCAACGTCCTGACTTTC CASSRTAQGANVLTF
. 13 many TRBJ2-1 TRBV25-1 TGTGCCAGCAGTGAAACAGGGAGGAATGAGCAGTTCTTC CASSETGRNEQFF
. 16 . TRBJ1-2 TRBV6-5 TGTGCCAGCAGTACCGGGACTTCCTTAATCGGCTATGGCTACACCTTC CASSTGTSLIGYGYTF
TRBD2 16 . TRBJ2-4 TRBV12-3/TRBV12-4 TGTGCCAGCAGTCTAAGATCGGGACTAGCGGGGGAGATTCAGTACTTC CASSLRSGLAGEIQYF
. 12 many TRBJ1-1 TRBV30 TGTGCCTGGAGAAAGGGTACCACTGAAGCTTTCTTT CAWRKGTTEAFF
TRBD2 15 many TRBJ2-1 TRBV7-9 TGTGCCAGCAGCTTAGGGACTAGCACGGGGGACGAGCAGTTCTTC CASSLGTSTGDEQFF
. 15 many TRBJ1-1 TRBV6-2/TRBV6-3 TGTGCCAGCAGTTACTTTGGACAGTCGAACACTGAAGCTTTCTTT CASSYFGQSNTEAFF
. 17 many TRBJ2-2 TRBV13 TGTGCCAGCAGCTACTGGACTACACTCTCGAACACCGGGGAGCTGTTTTTT CASSYWTTLSNTGELFF
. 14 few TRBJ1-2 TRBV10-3 TGTGCCATCAGTGAGTCGACTCCGGCAGTTGGCTACACCTTC CAISESTPAVGYTF
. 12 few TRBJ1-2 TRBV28 TGTGCCAGCAGTTTATTACTCCATGGCTACACCTTC CASSLLLHGYTF
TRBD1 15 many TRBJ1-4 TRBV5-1 TGCGCCAGCAAAAGGGGGCCTGGGACTAATGAAAAACTGTTTTTT CASKRGPGTNEKLFF
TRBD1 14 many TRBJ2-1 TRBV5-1 TGCGCCAGTGCCGGGACAGGCCCTTGGAATGAGCAGTTCTTC CASAGTGPWNEQFF
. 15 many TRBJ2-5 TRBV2 TGTGCCAGCAGTGAGGGAGCGGGCCCTCAGGAGACCCAGTACTTC CASSEGAGPQETQYF
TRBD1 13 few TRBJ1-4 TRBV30 TGTGCCTGGAGCGCGACAGGGTTTGGAAAACTGTTTTTT CAWSATGFGKLFF
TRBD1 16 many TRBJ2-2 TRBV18 TGTGCCAGCTCACCTCGACAGGGGACCATCACCGGGGAGCTGTTTTTT CASSPRQGTITGELFF
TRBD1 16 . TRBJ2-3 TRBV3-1 TGTGCCAGCAGCCAAGAGTCAAGGACAGGGCCCGGCACGCAGTATTTT CASSQESRTGPGTQYF
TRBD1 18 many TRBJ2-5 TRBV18 TGTGCCAGCTCACGGTGGACGGTTACAGGGGGCTTCCAAGAGACCCAGTACTTC CASSRWTVTGGFQETQYF
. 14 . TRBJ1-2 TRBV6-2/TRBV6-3 TGTGCGACCACGAGGGGGAGATTCGACTTTGGCTACACCTTC CATTRGRFDFGYTF
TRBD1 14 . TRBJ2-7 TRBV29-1 TGCAGCGTTGAAGTGGGGACAGAAACTTACGAGCAGTACTTC CSVEVGTETYEQYF
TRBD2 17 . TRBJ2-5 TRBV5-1 TGCGCCAGCAGCTCTCAGACTAGCGGGAGGGCCCGGGAGACCCAGTACTTC CASSSQTSGRARETQYF
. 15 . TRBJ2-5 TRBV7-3 TGTGCCAGCAGCTTAGGTAGCTCTCATCAAGAGACCCAGTACTTC CASSLGSSHQETQYF
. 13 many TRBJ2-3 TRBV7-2 TGTGCCAGCAGCTTAGTTGACACAGATACGCAGTATTTT CASSLVDTDTQYF
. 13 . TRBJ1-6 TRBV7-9 TGTGCCAGCAGCCAATTGTGGGGATCGCCCCTCCACTTT CASSQLWGSPLHF
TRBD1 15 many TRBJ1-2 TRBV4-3 TGCGCCAGCAGCCGACAAACACAGGGGAGCTATGGCTACACCTTC CASSRQTQGSYGYTF
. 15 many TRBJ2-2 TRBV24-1 TGTGCCACCAGTGATCCGACGGTGAACACCGGGGAGCTGTTTTTT CATSDPTVNTGELFF
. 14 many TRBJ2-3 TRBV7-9 TGTGCCAGCAGCTTAGGGGCCCAGGCAGATACGCAGTATTTT CASSLGAQADTQYF
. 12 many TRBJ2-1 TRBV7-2 TGTGCCAGCAGCGTTTCAATTAGTGAGCAGTTCTTC CASSVSISEQFF
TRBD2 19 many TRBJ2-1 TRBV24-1 TGTGCCACCAGTGACCCCGGGACTAGCGGGAGGCCGCATTACAATGAGCAGTTCTTC CATSDPGTSGRPHYNEQFF
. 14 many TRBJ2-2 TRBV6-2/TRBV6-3 TGTGCCAGCAGGAGGGGGGCCTCCACCGGGGAGCTGTTTTTT CASRRGASTGELFF
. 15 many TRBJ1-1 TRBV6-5 TGTGCCAGCAGTTACGCACGCCAGGGGAACACTGAAGCTTTCTTT CASSYARQGNTEAFF
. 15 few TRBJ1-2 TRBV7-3 TGTGCCAGCAGCCCCTTTACCTCGATTAACTATGGCTACACCTTC CASSPFTSINYGYTF
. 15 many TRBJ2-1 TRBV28 TGTGCCAGCAGCCCCGGGACTTCCCGAAACAATGAGCAGTTCTTC CASSPGTSRNNEQFF
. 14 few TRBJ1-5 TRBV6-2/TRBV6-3 TGTGCCGTCTCACAGGGAGGGGGAGATCAGCCCCAGCATTTT CAVSQGGGDQPQHF
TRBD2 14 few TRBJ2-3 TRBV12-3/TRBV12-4 TGTGCCAGCAGTCCATGGACTAGCGGTGATACGCAGTATTTT CASSPWTSGDTQYF